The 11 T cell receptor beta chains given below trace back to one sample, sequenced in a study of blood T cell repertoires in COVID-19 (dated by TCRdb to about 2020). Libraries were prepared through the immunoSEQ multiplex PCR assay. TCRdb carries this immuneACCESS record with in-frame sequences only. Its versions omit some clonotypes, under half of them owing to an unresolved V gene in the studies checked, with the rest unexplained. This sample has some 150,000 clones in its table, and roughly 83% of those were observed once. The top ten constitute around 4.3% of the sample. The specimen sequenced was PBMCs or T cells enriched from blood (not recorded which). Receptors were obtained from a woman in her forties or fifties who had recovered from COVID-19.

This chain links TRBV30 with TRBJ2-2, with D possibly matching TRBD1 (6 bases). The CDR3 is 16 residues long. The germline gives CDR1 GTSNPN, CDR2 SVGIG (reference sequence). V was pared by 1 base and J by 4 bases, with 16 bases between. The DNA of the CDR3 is TGTGCCTGGAGTGGTGGAGCAGGGACATTCACCGGGGAGCTGTTTTTT. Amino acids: CAWSGGAGTFTGELFF.

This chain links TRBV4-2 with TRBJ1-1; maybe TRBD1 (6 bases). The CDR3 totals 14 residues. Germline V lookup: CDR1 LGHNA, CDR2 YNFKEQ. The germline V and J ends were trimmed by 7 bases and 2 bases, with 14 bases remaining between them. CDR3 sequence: CASTSGDTNTEAFF. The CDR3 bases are TGTGCCAGCACCTCAGGGGACACCAACACTGAAGCTTTCTTT.

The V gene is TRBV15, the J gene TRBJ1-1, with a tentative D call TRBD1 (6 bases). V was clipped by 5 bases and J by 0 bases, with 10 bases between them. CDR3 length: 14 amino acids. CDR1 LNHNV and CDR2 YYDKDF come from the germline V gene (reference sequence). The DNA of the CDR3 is TGTGCCACCAGCGGGGGCTACATGAACACTGAAGCTTTCTTT. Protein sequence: CATSGGYMNTEAFF.

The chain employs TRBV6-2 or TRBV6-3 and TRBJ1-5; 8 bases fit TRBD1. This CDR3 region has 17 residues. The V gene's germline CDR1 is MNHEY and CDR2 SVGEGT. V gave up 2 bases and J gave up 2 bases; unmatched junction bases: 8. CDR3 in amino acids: CASSYGQGAAGNQPQHF. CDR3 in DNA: TGTGCCAGCAGTTACGGGCAGGGGGCAGCAGGCAATCAGCCCCAGCATTTT.

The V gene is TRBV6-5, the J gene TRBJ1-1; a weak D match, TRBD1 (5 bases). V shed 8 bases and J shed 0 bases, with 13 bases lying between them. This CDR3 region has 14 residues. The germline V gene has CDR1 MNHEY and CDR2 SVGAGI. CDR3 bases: TGTGCCAGCCCACGGCAGGGATTGAACACTGAAGCTTTCTTT. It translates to CASPRQGLNTEAFF.

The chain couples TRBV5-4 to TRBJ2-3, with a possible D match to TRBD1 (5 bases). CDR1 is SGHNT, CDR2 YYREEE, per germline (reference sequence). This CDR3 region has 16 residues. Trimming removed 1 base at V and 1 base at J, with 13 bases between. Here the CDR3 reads CASSLQGGLGTDTQYF. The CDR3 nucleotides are TGTGCCAGCAGCTTGCAGGGCGGTTTGGGCACAGATACGCAGTATTTT.

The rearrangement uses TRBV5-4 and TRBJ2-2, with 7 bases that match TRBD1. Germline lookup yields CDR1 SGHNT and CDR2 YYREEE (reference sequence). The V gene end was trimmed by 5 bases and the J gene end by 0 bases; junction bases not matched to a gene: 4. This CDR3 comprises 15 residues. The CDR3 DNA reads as TGTGCCAGCAGGTATGGGACAGCGAACACCGGGGAGCTGTTTTTT. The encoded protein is CASRYGTANTGELFF.

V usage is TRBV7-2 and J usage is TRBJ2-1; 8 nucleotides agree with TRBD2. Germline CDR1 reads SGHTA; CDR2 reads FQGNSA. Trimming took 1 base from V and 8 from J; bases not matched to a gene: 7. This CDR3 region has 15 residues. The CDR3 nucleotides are TGTGCCAGCAGCTTAGGGGGACTAGTTGGCCATGAGCAGTTCTTC. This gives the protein CASSLGGLVGHEQFF. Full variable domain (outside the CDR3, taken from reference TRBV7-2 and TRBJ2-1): GAGVSQSPSNKVTEKGKDVELRCDPISGHTALYWYRQSLGQGLEFLIYFQGNSAPDKSGLPSDRFSAERTGGSVSTLTIQRTQQEDSAVYLCASSLGGLVGHEQFFGPGTRLTVL.

The CDR3: CASRDLRSPLHF. CDR3 DNA sequence: TGTGCCAGCAGAGATTTGAGGTCACCCCTCCACTTT. V is TRBV6-1 and J is TRBJ1-6; no firm D call. V was pared by 6 bases and J by 10 bases, with 10 bases between. The CDR3 totals 12 residues. Looked up from germline, CDR1 is MNHNS and CDR2 is SASEGT.

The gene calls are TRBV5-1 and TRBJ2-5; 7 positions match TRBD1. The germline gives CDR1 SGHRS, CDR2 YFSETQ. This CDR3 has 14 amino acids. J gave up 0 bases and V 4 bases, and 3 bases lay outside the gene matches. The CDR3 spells CASSTGQNQETQYF. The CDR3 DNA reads TGCGCCAGCAGCACGGGACAGAACCAAGAGACCCAGTACTTC.

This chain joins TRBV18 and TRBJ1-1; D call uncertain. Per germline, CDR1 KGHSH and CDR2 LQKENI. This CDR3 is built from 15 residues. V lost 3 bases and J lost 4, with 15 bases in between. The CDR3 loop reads CASSPGRGESTEAFF. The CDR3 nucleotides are TGTGCCAGCTCACCTGGACGTGGGGAGAGCACTGAAGCTTTCTTT.